The T cell receptor (beta chain) described here comes from a study of early T cells in non-severe SARS-CoV-2 infection. Whole-study context: RNA in bulk from unsorted whole blood was sequenced, and chains were unpaired.

This clonotype has a count of ten or more. The germline V and J ends were trimmed by 2 bases and 6 bases, with 8 bases remaining between them. CDR1 and CDR2 from the germline V gene are MDHEN and SYDVKM. This CDR3 has 12 amino acids. Each CDR3 protein is one row after TCRdb ran MiXCR on the 5' RACE reads. The sample includes 40,000 to 45,000 distinct CDR3 sequences, about 5.7% seen only once; the top ten take less than 25%. The clonotype was recovered from an adult who was a healthcare worker with PCR-confirmed SARS-CoV-2 infection or an uninfected control (not recorded which). The material was whole blood, obtained at baseline. This rearrangement joins TRBV28 to TRBJ2-7; D is undetermined. CDR3 loop: CASSLPKGEQYF. CDR3 DNA: TGTGCCAGCAGTTTACCCAAGGGCGAGCAGTACTTC.